This T cell receptor beta chain was retrieved from a study of blood T cell repertoires in COVID-19. Study-wide context: Whether acute or convalescent, the COVID-19 samples came from the United States, Italy and Spain. PBMCs, B-cell-depleted T cells, or T cells provided the cDNA or gDNA that made up the material.

Deletions cut 0 bases from V and 6 bases from J, with 10 bases between. This CDR3 region has 13 residues. Germline-derived CDR1 and CDR2 are SGHRS and YFSETQ. In the original workflow: It was from reference gene primer amplification that nucleated cell counts were estimated. Clones were read by immunoSEQ multiplex PCR, and TCRdb kept only the in-frame ones, dropping some. The V and J calls and the clone size are those of that table, but D and trimming were determined from the DNA. This sample has 200,000 to 250,000 clones, with approximately 83% found just once. Sequenced material: peripheral blood. This chain uses TRBV5-1 with TRBJ2-7; D gene ambiguous. The sequence derives from a woman aged 25 to 45 who had recovered from COVID-19. CDR3 in amino acids: CASSLGRLSEQYF. DNA for the CDR3: TGCGCCAGCAGCTTGGGGCGGTTATCCGAGCAGTACTTC.